Below, one T cell receptor beta chain is given with its context. The V segment lost 4 bases and the J segment 6 bases; nucleotides outside the gene matches: 8. The germline V gene has CDR1 SGHTA and CDR2 FQGNSA. The CDR3 totals 15 residues. This entry is derived from a study of untreated major depressive disorder. Clones were read by immunoSEQ multiplex PCR, and TCRdb kept only the in-frame ones, dropping some. The table shows 20,000 to 25,000 clones, with 85% to 95% occurring only once. Specimen: CD4+ T cells from PBMCs. The chain employs TRBV7-2 and TRBJ1-5, with 8 positions matching TRBD1. This clonotype originated in a man younger than 45 in good health. CDR3 residues: CASSSGQAEPQPQHF. CDR3 in DNA: TGTGCCAGCAGCTCGGGACAGGCCGAGCCTCAGCCCCAGCATTTT.